This TCR beta chain comes out of a study of blood T cell repertoires in COVID-19. Clones were sequenced by immunoSEQ multiplex PCR, and TCRdb holds only the in-frame ones, with some missing. The table includes about 150,000 clones, approximately 90% detected once. The V gene end was trimmed by 8 bases and the J gene end by 8 bases; junction bases not matched to a gene: 7. The V gene's germline CDR1 is ENHRY and CDR2 SYGVKD. CDR3 length: 13 residues. The chain employs TRBV10-3 and TRBJ2-1; 9 nucleotides line up with TRBD2. The TCR sequence derives from a man aged 18 to 30 with COVID-19, enrolled during active disease. The sample was peripheral blood. The CDR3, as DNA: TGTGCCATCGGCGGGACTAGCTCCGATGAGCAGTTCTTC. Its protein is CAIGGTSSDEQFF.